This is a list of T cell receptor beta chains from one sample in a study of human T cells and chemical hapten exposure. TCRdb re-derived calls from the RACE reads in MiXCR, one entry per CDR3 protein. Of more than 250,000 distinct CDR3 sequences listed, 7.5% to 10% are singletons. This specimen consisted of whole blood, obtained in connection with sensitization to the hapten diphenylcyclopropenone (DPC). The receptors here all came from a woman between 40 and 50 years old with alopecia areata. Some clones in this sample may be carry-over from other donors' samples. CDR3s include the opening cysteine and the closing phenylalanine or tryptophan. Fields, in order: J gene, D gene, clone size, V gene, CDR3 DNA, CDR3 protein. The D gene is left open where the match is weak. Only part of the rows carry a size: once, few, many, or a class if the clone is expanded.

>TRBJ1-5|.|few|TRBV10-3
TGTGCCATCAGTGAAGGGGAGGGCCAGCCCCAGCATTTT
CAISEGEGQPQHF
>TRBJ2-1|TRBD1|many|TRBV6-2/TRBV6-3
TGTGCCAGCAGTTACTCGACCCAGGGGGCCAATGAGCAGTTCTTC
CASSYSTQGANEQFF
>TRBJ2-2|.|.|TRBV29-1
TGCAGCGTAGATACAGGATTGAACACCGGGGAGCTGTTTTTT
CSVDTGLNTGELFF
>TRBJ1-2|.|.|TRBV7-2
TGTGCCAGCAGCACGGGAAGGGGCAGGGGAAATAACTATGGCTACACCTTC
CASSTGRGRGNNYGYTF
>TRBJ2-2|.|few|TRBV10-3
TGTGCCATCAGTGGTGCCAGGGGGAACACCGGGGAGCTGTTTTTT
CAISGARGNTGELFF
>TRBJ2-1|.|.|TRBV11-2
TGTGCCAGCAGCTTTGGCGCCGGCTTAGGTGCGGGTTTCTTC
CASSFGAGLGAGFF
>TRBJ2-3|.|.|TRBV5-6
TGTGCCAGCAGCTTCGGGTGGAGCACAGATACGCAGTATTTT
CASSFGWSTDTQYF
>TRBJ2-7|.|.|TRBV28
TGTGCCAGCAGTCGCGACAGAGGGGAGCAGTACTTC
CASSRDRGEQYF
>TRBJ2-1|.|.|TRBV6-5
TGTGCCAGCAGTCCAACTAGCACCCCGTGGGGCCATGAGCAGTTCTTC
CASSPTSTPWGHEQFF
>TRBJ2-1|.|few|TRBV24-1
TGTGCCACCAGTGATTTAGGACCCTTAAATGAGCAGTTCTTC
CATSDLGPLNEQFF
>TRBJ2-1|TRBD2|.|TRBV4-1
TGCGCCAGCAGCCAAGATACAGCGGGAGGCCACAATGAGCAGTTCTTC
CASSQDTAGGHNEQFF
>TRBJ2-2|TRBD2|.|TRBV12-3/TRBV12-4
TGTGCCAGCAGTTTAACTAGCGGGAGAATCGGGGAGCTGTTTTTT
CASSLTSGRIGELFF